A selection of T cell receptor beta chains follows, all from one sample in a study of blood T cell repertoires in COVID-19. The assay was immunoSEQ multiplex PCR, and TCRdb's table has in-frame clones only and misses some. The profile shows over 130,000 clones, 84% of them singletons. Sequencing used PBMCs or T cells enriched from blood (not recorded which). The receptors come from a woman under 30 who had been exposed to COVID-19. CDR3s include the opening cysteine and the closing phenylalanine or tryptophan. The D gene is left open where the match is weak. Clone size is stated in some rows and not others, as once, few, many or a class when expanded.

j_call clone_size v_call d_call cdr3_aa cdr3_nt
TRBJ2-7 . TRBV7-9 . CASSPQDSYEQYF TGTGCCAGCAGCCCTCAGGACAGCTACGAGCAGTACTTC
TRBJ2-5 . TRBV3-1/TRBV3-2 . CASSPLTETQYF TGTGCCAGCAGCCCTCTAACGGAGACCCAGTACTTC
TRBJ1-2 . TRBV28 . CASSLWGANLHNYGYTF TGTGCCAGCAGTTTATGGGGGGCAAACCTGCATAACTATGGCTACACCTTC
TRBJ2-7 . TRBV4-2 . CASSPGLGARGNYEQYF TGTGCCAGCAGCCCGGGGTTGGGTGCACGGGGGAACTACGAGCAGTACTTC
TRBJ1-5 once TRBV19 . CASSSLGGNQPQHF TGTGCCAGCTCATCACTGGGCGGCAATCAGCCCCAGCATTTT
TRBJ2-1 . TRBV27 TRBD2 CASSYGAGELNEQFF TGTGCCAGCAGTTACGGTGCGGGAGAGTTGAATGAGCAGTTCTTC
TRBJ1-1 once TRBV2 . CASSPGLNTEAFF TGTGCCAGCAGTCCCGGTTTGAACACTGAAGCTTTCTTT
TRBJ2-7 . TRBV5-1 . CASSRDRPTYEQYF TGCGCCAGCAGCCGTGACAGGCCCACCTACGAGCAGTACTTC
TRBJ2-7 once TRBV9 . CASSAGSYEQYF TGTGCCAGCAGTGCAGGTTCCTACGAGCAGTACTTC
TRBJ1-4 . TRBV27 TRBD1 CASSPGQVREKLFF TGTGCCAGCAGTCCGGGACAGGTCCGGGAAAAACTGTTTTTT
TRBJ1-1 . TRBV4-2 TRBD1 CASSQTGQGGSEAFF TGTGCCAGCAGCCAGACGGGACAGGGTGGATCTGAAGCTTTCTTT
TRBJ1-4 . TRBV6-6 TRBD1 CASSYPTGGDEKLFF TGTGCCAGCAGTTACCCGACAGGGGGCGATGAAAAACTGTTTTTT